This passage covers 20 T cell receptor beta chains from one sample sequenced in a study of graft-versus-host responses after intestinal transplantation. Here immunoSEQ multiplex PCR was the method, and the copy in TCRdb shows in-frame clones only, minus some. This sample has around 45,000 clones, with 85% to 95% found just once. Sequences were derived from PBMCs, sampled approximately 350 days after intestinal transplant. The receptors were sampled from a human patient who received an intestinal transplant, so some T cells may come from the graft donor.

The chain carries TRBV14 and TRBJ2-5; D is undetermined. Deletions cut 0 bases from V and 3 bases from J, with 11 bases between. The CDR3 loop spans 15 amino acids. Per the germline V gene, CDR1 is SGHDN and CDR2 is FVKESK. Here the CDR3 DNA reads TGTGCCAGCAGCCAAGATCTTAGCTGGGAAGAGACCCAGTACTTC. Translating it yields CASSQDLSWEETQYF.

The chain is built from TRBV27 and TRBJ2-7, with 8 bases matching TRBD1. The trim removed 6 bases at V and 3 bases at J, leaving 4 bases unmatched. Germline lookup yields CDR1 MNHEY and CDR2 SMNVEV (reference sequence). CDR3 length equals 13 residues. CDR3 nucleotide sequence: TGTGCCAGCAGGGGGACAGGTCGCTACGAGCAGTACTTC. Its protein is CASRGTGRYEQYF.

The V call is TRBV5-1, the J call TRBJ2-3; weak D call: TRBD1 (6 bases). The CDR3 length is 16 residues. CDR1 and CDR2 from the germline V gene are SGHRS and YFSETQ. Trimming left V 0 bases short and J 2 bases short, with 13 bases between. The CDR3 reads CASSLERTVNTDTQYF. The CDR3 DNA reads TGCGCCAGCAGCTTGGAGAGGACAGTCAACACAGATACGCAGTATTTT. Combining the CDR3 with reference TRBV5-1 and TRBJ2-3 gives the whole variable domain KAGVTQTPRYLIKTRGQQVTLSCSPISGHRSVSWYQQTPGQGLQFLFEYFSETQRNKGNFPGRFSGRQFSNSRSEMNVSTLELGDSALYLCASSLERTVNTDTQYFGPGTRLTVL.

V gene TRBV13 combines with J gene TRBJ1-6, with D hard to call. V lost 5 bases to trimming and J lost 9 bases, with 11 bases between them. Looked up from germline, CDR1 is PRHDT and CDR2 is FYEKMQ (reference sequence). There are 13 residues in the CDR3. For the CDR3, the DNA is TGTGCCAGCAGCAATACCTCGAGTTCACCCCTCCACTTT. It translates to CASSNTSSSPLHF.

This chain joins TRBV25-1 and TRBJ2-5; perhaps TRBD1 as D (6 bases). Germline V gene sequence: CDR1 MGHDK, CDR2 SYGVNS. Between the trimmed V and J ends, which lost 5 bases and 2 bases, there was a span of 12 bases. CDR3 size: 14 residues. CDR3 in amino acids: CASSQRGGQETQYF. Here the CDR3 DNA reads TGTGCCAGCAGTCAAAGAGGGGGTCAAGAGACCCAGTACTTC.

The rearrangement links TRBV16 to TRBJ1-5; D call uncertain. Germline V CDR1 and CDR2: KGHSY, FQNENV. The V end was cut by 2 bases, the J end by 1 base, with 15 bases between. This CDR3 region has 17 residues. CDR3 amino acids: CASSQHAPGRSNQPQHF. The CDR3 DNA reads as TGTGCCAGCAGCCAACACGCCCCCGGTAGGAGCAATCAGCCCCAGCATTTT.

The CDR3 nucleotides are TGTGCCTGGAGTGTAGGCCGGGGGCGAGACGAGACCCAGTACTTC. Its translation is CAWSVGRGRDETQYF. This chain connects TRBV30 to TRBJ2-5; either TRBD1 or TRBD2 may fit D (6 bases each). V lost 0 bases and J lost 5, with 16 bases in between. The CDR3 has 15 residues. The V gene's germline CDR1 is GTSNPN and CDR2 SVGIG (reference sequence).

The chain recombines TRBV6-1 with TRBJ2-3; tentatively, D is TRBD1 (6 bases). This CDR3 region has 15 residues. Germline lookup yields CDR1 MNHNS and CDR2 SASEGT. Trimming took 3 bases from V and 0 from J, leaving 10 bases between them. CDR3 in DNA: TGTGCCAGCAGTGAGTCAGGGGCTAGCACAGATACGCAGTATTTT. Encoded protein: CASSESGASTDTQYF.

V is TRBV9 and J is TRBJ2-7; D gene uncertain. Germline values: CDR1 SGDLS, CDR2 YYNGEE. The V and J ends lost 0 bases and 6 bases respectively, with 10 bases between them. This CDR3 spans 13 amino acids. In nucleotides, the CDR3 is TGTGCCAGCAGCGTAGTAGGTGGGGTCGAGCAGTACTTC. It specifies CASSVVGGVEQYF.

This chain uses TRBV15 with TRBJ2-7; 7 nucleotides align to TRBD2. Germline CDR1 and CDR2: LNHNV and YYDKDF (reference sequence). The V gene end was trimmed by 2 bases and the J gene end by 2 bases; junction bases not matched to a gene: 6. CDR3 size: 15 residues. The CDR3: CATSRSLGGTYEQYF. The CDR3 DNA follows: TGTGCCACCAGCAGATCCCTGGGAGGGACCTACGAGCAGTACTTC. The full variable domain, completed using reference TRBV15 and TRBJ2-7, is DAMVIQNPRYQVTQFGKPVTLSCSQTLNHNVMYWYQQKSSQAPKLLFHYYDKDFNNEADTPDNFQSRRPNTSFCFLDIRSPGLGDTAMYLCATSRSLGGTYEQYFGPGTRLTVT.

J is TRBJ2-3 and V is TRBV10-1, with 10 nucleotides matching TRBD1. The germline V gene encodes CDR1 WNHNN and CDR2 SYGVQD (reference sequence). The V gene end was trimmed by 3 bases and the J gene end by 4 bases; junction bases not matched to a gene: 22. The CDR3 is 21 residues long. CDR3 sequence: CASSDIPRPTTGGAVADTQYF. The CDR3 DNA sequence: TGCGCCAGCAGTGATATCCCTCGACCAACGACAGGGGGCGCGGTTGCAGATACGCAGTATTTT.

V is TRBV27 and J is TRBJ2-7, with D uncertain. This CDR3 spans 14 amino acids. V was shortened by 2 bases and J by 3 bases, with 11 bases between the two germline ends. Germline values: CDR1 MNHEY, CDR2 SMNVEV (reference sequence). CDR3 nucleotide sequence: TGTGCCAGCAGTTTAAGGGCCAGACACTACGAGCAGTACTTC. This codes for CASSLRARHYEQYF.

The chain has TRBV4-1 and TRBJ1-1; D possibly corresponds to TRBD1 (5 bases). CDR3 length equals 11 residues. Trimming left V 1 base short and J 10 bases short, with 7 bases between. Germline CDR1 MGHRA, CDR2 YSYEKL. This chain's CDR3 is CASSQGRGAFF. CDR3 sequence (DNA): TGCGCCAGCAGCCAAGGGAGGGGAGCTTTCTTT.

The chain is built from TRBV7-9 and TRBJ2-7, with TRBD2 matching 9 bases. The trim removed 1 base at V and 6 bases at J, leaving 7 bases unmatched. CDR1 is SEHNR and CDR2 is FQNEAQ in the germline V gene (reference sequence). CDR3 length: 15 amino acids. The CDR3 reads CASSLGLAGLGEQYF. The CDR3, as DNA: TGTGCCAGCAGCTTAGGGCTAGCGGGACTAGGCGAGCAGTACTTC.

This chain connects TRBV19 to TRBJ2-5; no clear D. V lost 3 bases, J lost 4 bases, and 6 bases lay in between. The CDR3 length is 12 residues. Germline V gene data show CDR1 as LNHDA and CDR2 as SQIVND (reference sequence). This CDR3 is CASSILGETQYF. Written as DNA, the CDR3 is TGTGCCAGTAGTATCCTCGGAGAGACCCAGTACTTC.

This chain connects TRBV6-5 to TRBJ2-3; 9 bases are a match to TRBD1. With 3 bases clipped from V and 5 bases from J, the junction kept 6 bases outside the gene matches. This CDR3 is 15 amino acids long. Germline values: CDR1 MNHEY, CDR2 SVGAGI. The CDR3 region has the DNA TGTGCCAGCAGTTATAACAGGGGGCGCAAAGATACGCAGTATTTT. Amino acid sequence: CASSYNRGRKDTQYF.

Points on this clone: The junction differs from germline at one of its ends, possibly a read error. The chain recombines TRBV19 with TRBJ2-5; the D is unclear. CDR3 length equals 14 residues. Germline V CDR1 and CDR2: LNHDA, SQIVND (reference sequence). Written as DNA, the CDR3 is TGTACCAGTAGTATAGGGTCAGGTCGGGAGACCCAGTACTTC. As protein: CTSSIGSGRETQYF.

This clone has a single count. The chain is built from TRBV18 and TRBJ2-3; 10 bases are a match to TRBD2. V lost 5 bases and J lost 1; bases outside the gene matches: 15. Germline V gene sequence: CDR1 KGHSH, CDR2 LQKENI. The CDR3 spans 19 residues. The CDR3 reads CASSSTLAGNLLGTDTQYF. The CDR3 DNA reads TGTGCCAGCTCATCAACACTAGCGGGGAATCTCTTGGGCACAGATACGCAGTATTTT.

Remarks on this clone: The junction shows a germline mismatch at one end, possibly a read error. The chain couples TRBV15 to TRBJ2-1; possibly TRBD2 for D (6 bases). The CDR3 is made up of 16 amino acids. CDR1 and CDR2 (germline): LNHNV, YYDKDF (reference sequence). The chain's CDR3 is CATSRDWGTPSEGSVF. In DNA, the CDR3 is TGTGCCACCAGCAGAGATTGGGGGACTCCTAGTGAGGGGTCTGTCTTC.

The table lists this clone with a count of one. The chain links TRBV5-4 to TRBJ1-4; D uncertain. This CDR3 comprises 11 residues. The germline CDR1 and CDR2 sequences are SGHNT and YYREEE (reference sequence). The V gene lost 4 bases and the J gene lost 7 bases, with 5 bases spanning the gap. CDR3 protein: CASSVGEKLFF. Written as DNA, the CDR3 is TGTGCCAGCAGCGTCGGTGAAAAACTGTTTTTT.